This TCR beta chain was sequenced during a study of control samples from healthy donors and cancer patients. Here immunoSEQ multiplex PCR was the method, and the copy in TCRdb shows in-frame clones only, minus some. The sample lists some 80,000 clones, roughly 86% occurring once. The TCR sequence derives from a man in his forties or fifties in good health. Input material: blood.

CDR3 sequence (DNA): TGTGCCAGCAGGGACACCTCCCCTGGAAGGACGGATACGCAGTATTTT. This translates into CASRDTSPGRTDTQYF. The V call is TRBV5-5, the J call TRBJ2-3; perhaps TRBD1 as D (5 bases). Trimming took off 5 bases at V and 6 bases at J, with 22 bases between the two ends. Germline CDR1 is SGHKS and CDR2 is YYEKEE (reference sequence). CDR3 length: 16 residues.